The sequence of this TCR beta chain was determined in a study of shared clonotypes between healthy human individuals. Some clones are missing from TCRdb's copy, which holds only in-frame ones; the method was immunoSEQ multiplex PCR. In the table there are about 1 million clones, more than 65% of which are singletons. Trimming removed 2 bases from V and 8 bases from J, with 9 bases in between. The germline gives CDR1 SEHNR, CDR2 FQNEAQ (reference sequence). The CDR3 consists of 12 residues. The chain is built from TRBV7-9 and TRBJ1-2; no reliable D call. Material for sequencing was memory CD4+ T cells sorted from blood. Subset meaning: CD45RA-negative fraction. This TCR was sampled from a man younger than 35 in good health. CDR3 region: CASSLHPQGYTF. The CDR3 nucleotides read TGTGCCAGCAGCTTACACCCCCAGGGCTACACCTTC. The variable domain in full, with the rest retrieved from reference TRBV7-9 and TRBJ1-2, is DTGVSQNPRHKITKRGQNVTFRCDPISEHNRLYWYRQTLGQGPEFLTYFQNEAQLEKSRLLSDRFSAERPKGSFSTLEIQRTEQGDSAMYLCASSLHPQGYTFGSGTRLTVV.